Here is one TCR beta chain with its context. The entry originates in a study of CD8 T cells in Susac syndrome. A quantity of roughly 0.5 to 1 ug RNA underwent reverse transcription using random hexamers. One entry per CDR3 protein results from TCRdb running MiXCR on the immunoSEQ multiplex PCR reads. The sample has 15,000 to 20,000 distinct CDR3 sequences; 85% to 95% are singletons. Sequenced sample: CD8+ T cells from PBMCs. The TCR was taken from a human donor in good health.

CDR3 residues: CASSFRLAGLNEQFF. In DNA form, the CDR3 reads TGTGCCAGCAGTTTCCGACTAGCGGGATTAAATGAGCAGTTCTTC. The chain links TRBV6-2 or TRBV6-3 to TRBJ2-1; the match to TRBD2 covers 11 bases. This CDR3 has 15 amino acids. J gave up 7 bases and V 4 bases, and 6 bases lay outside the gene matches. The germline V gene has CDR1 MNHEY and CDR2 SVGEGT.